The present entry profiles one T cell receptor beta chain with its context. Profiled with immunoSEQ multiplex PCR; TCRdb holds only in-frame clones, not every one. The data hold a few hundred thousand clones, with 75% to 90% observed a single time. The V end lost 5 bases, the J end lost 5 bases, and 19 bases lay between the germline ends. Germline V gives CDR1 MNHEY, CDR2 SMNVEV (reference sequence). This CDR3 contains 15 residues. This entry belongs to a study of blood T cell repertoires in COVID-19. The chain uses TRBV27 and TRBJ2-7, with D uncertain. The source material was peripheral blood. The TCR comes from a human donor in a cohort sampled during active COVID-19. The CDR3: CASSPRGPMDDEQYF. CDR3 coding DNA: TGTGCCAGCAGTCCCCGAGGCCCTATGGATGACGAGCAGTACTTC.